This T cell receptor beta chain originates from a study of control samples from healthy donors and cancer patients. Germline CDR1 and CDR2: LNHDA and SQIVND (reference sequence). Trimming pared 1 base from V and 2 bases from J, leaving 17 bases between. The CDR3 is 17 residues long. Sequencing was performed with immunoSEQ multiplex PCR; in TCRdb, only in-frame clones are kept and a portion is missing. Of about 150,000 clones in the sample, 75% to 95% are singletons; the top ten hold just over 2%. The chain employs TRBV19 and TRBJ2-5; D assignment may be TRBD1 or TRBD2 (6 bases each). Sequencing used blood. This sequence originates from a woman aged 40 to 50 in good health. For the CDR3, the DNA is TGTGCCAGTAGTATAGGAGGGGGGACCAGGGGACAAGAGACCCAGTACTTC. This translates into CASSIGGGTRGQETQYF.